A single sample gave rise to the 30 T cell receptor beta chains below, sequenced in a study of early T cells in non-severe SARS-CoV-2 infection. TCRdb called the 5' RACE reads again in MiXCR, with one record for every CDR3 protein. The repertoire consists of approximately 75,000 distinct CDR3 sequences, with 4.6% occurring once and the leading ten covering 3.5% to 4%. Sequencing used whole blood, obtained at baseline. Receptors originate from an adult who was a healthcare worker with PCR-confirmed SARS-CoV-2 infection or an uninfected control (not recorded which). The donor label of this sample is uncertain.

This clonotype was counted between two and nine times. This rearrangement joins TRBV4-3 to TRBJ2-7, with 9 bases that match TRBD1. V lost 4 bases and J lost 7; bases outside the gene matches: 11. Germline loops: CDR1 LGHNA, CDR2 YSLEER. The CDR3 spans 15 residues. The CDR3 loop is CASSRDRDLMREQYF. The CDR3 nucleotides are TGCGCCAGCAGCCGGGACAGGGATCTAATGAGGGAGCAGTACTTC.

The rearrangement links TRBV6-2 or TRBV6-3 to TRBJ2-3; TRBD1 matches 7 bases. The J segment lost 0 bases and the V segment lost 2 bases, leaving 8 bases of the junction unmatched. Germline assignment: CDR1 MNHEY and CDR2 SVGEGT. This CDR3 is 17 amino acids long. The CDR3 loop reads CASSYQPGQKSTDTQYF. The CDR3 DNA follows: TGTGCCAGCAGTTACCAACCGGGACAGAAAAGCACAGATACGCAGTATTTT.

This clonotype showed up just a few times. V gene TRBV29-1 combines with J gene TRBJ1-4, with D unresolved. V dropped 2 bases and J dropped 0 bases, with 13 bases sitting between them. Germline V gene sequence: CDR1 SQVTM, CDR2 ANQGSEA. The CDR3 is 16 residues long. The CDR3 spells CSVEWLGISTNEKLFF. DNA for the CDR3: TGCAGCGTTGAATGGCTAGGAATTTCAACTAATGAAAAACTGTTTTTT.

With respect to this clonotype: Just one base apart from a much larger clone, this may be a read error. The chain combines TRBV29-1 with TRBJ2-7, with D possibly being TRBD1 (6 bases). V gave up 8 bases and J gave up 3 bases, with 23 bases separating them. This CDR3 is 15 amino acids long. Germline-derived CDR1 and CDR2 are SQVTM and ANQGSEA. CDR3: CSMVFSETGDYEQYF. CDR3 nucleotides: TGCAGCATGGTATTTAGTGAGACAGGTGACTACGAGCAGTACTTC.

This chain links TRBV15 with TRBJ2-7, with 9 bases fitting TRBD1. Germline CDR1 LNHNV, CDR2 YYDKDF (reference sequence). J was trimmed by 2 bases and V by 4 bases; bases with no gene match: 12. CDR3 length equals 17 residues. The CDR3 loop is CATSIQITGGPTYEQYF. CDR3 coding DNA: TGTGCCACCAGCATTCAAATTACAGGGGGCCCCACCTACGAGCAGTACTTC. The whole variable domain, remainder taken from reference TRBV15 and TRBJ2-7, is DAMVIQNPRYQVTQFGKPVTLSCSQTLNHNVMYWYQQKSSQAPKLLFHYYDKDFNNEADTPDNFQSRRPNTSFCFLDIRSPGLGDTAMYLCATSIQITGGPTYEQYFGPGTRLTVT.

This clonotype was seen repeatedly, ten times or more. The rearrangement links TRBV7-2 to TRBJ1-1, with no clear D. The CDR3 runs 14 residues. V gave up 1 base and J gave up 3 bases, with 9 bases separating them. Germline V gives CDR1 SGHTA, CDR2 FQGNSA. The CDR3 spells CASSLEASYTEAFF. The DNA of the CDR3 is TGTGCCAGCAGCTTAGAGGCCAGTTACACTGAAGCTTTCTTT.

This clonotype was detected only a few times. The chain carries TRBV19 and TRBJ2-3; no definite D call. Germline CDR1 is LNHDA and CDR2 is SQIVND (reference sequence). V was cut by 7 bases and J by 6 bases, with 8 bases left in between. The CDR3 runs to 11 residues. The CDR3 region has the DNA TGTGCCAGTACCTATGGGGATACGCAGTATTTT. Translating gives CASTYGDTQYF.

Many counts were recorded for this clonotype. This sequence joins TRBV11-2 and TRBJ2-2; 11 nucleotides match TRBD1. This CDR3 spans 16 amino acids. Looked up from germline, CDR1 is SGHAT and CDR2 is FQNNGV. The V segment lost 5 bases and the J segment 3 bases; nucleotides outside the gene matches: 5. The CDR3 bases are TGTGCCAGCAGCATGGACAGGGGGCTTGACACCGGGGAGCTGTTTTTT. As protein: CASSMDRGLDTGELFF.

In its sample, this clonotype was seen many times. The genes are TRBV18 and TRBJ1-1, with TRBD1 matching over 10 bases. Germline CDR1 is KGHSH and CDR2 is LQKENI. The CDR3 loop spans 19 amino acids. J was trimmed by 0 bases and V by 4 bases; bases with no gene match: 14. The CDR3 here is CASSLNTLSGTGVNTEAFF. The CDR3 DNA sequence: TGTGCCAGCTCACTTAACACCCTCTCCGGGACAGGGGTGAACACTGAAGCTTTCTTT.

The rearrangement links TRBV28 to TRBJ1-4, with a tentative D call TRBD1 (6 bases). CDR1 and CDR2 (germline): MDHEN, SYDVKM. The CDR3 spans 13 residues. V was pared by 5 bases and J by 15 bases, with 19 bases between. The CDR3 region is CASSLRQDKMMFF. CDR3 nucleotide sequence: TGTGCCAGCAGTCTACGACAGGACAAAATGATGTTTTTT.

A few counts support this clonotype. The V gene is TRBV5-1, the J gene TRBJ1-1; 7 bases fit TRBD1. CDR1 SGHRS and CDR2 YFSETQ come from the germline V gene. Unmatched junction bases numbered 3, after V lost 3 bases and J lost 7 bases. This CDR3 comprises 12 residues. The CDR3 reads CASSWGQSEAFF. In DNA form, the CDR3 reads TGCGCCAGCAGCTGGGGACAGAGTGAAGCTTTCTTT.

The chain carries TRBV2 and TRBJ2-5; unclear D gene. Deletions cut 7 bases from V and 0 bases from J, with 12 bases between. From germline, CDR1 is SNHLY and CDR2 FYNNEI. The CDR3 is 14 residues long. The CDR3 is CASKGDGHQETQYF. The DNA of the CDR3 is TGTGCCAGCAAGGGTGATGGCCACCAAGAGACCCAGTACTTC.

This clonotype was seen repeatedly, ten times or more. The chain joins TRBV7-9 to TRBJ1-1; D is undetermined. In germline, CDR1 is SEHNR, CDR2 FQNEAQ (reference sequence). Trimming pared 2 bases from V and 6 bases from J, leaving 7 bases between. This CDR3 has 12 residues. The CDR3 DNA sequence: TGTGCCAGCAGCTTAACAGACTCTGAAGCTTTCTTT. Its protein is CASSLTDSEAFF.

Ten or more counts support this clonotype. The chain links TRBV20-1 to TRBJ2-7; 7 bases fit TRBD1. V trimming: 5 bases; J trimming: 3 bases; junction bases outside the gene matches: 10. Germline lookup yields CDR1 DFQATT and CDR2 SNEGSKA (reference sequence). This CDR3 has 14 amino acids. The CDR3 DNA sequence: TGCAGTGCTGTACCGGGACAGATGGGCTACGAGCAGTACTTC. It yields the protein CSAVPGQMGYEQYF.

This chain connects TRBV5-1 to TRBJ1-4; D is uncertain. Germline CDR1 reads SGHRS; CDR2 reads YFSETQ. This CDR3 has 12 residues. V was cut by 4 bases and J by 6 bases, with 7 bases left in between. This CDR3 reads CASSQDDEKLFF. The CDR3 region has the DNA TGCGCCAGCAGCCAGGATGATGAAAAACTGTTTTTT.

This clonotype came up many times. This rearrangement joins TRBV7-4 to TRBJ1-2; D is unclear. This CDR3 is built from 12 residues. V was trimmed by 11 bases and J by 8 bases, leaving 18 bases between them. The germline V gene encodes CDR1 SGHVT and CDR2 SQSDAQ. Here the CDR3 DNA reads TGTGCCTTGGAGGTAGAAACAGACGGCTACACCTTC. This encodes CALEVETDGYTF.

This clonotype has a count of ten or more. The rearrangement links TRBV7-3 to TRBJ2-5; D is undetermined. The CDR3 spans 13 residues. Germline lookup yields CDR1 SGHTA and CDR2 FQGTGA. V was shortened by 4 bases and J by 2 bases, with 8 bases between the two germline ends. CDR3 sequence: CASSSETQETQYF. Written as DNA, the CDR3 is TGTGCCAGCAGCTCTGAGACTCAAGAGACCCAGTACTTC.

This clonotype was found many times. This chain links TRBV6-5 with TRBJ2-6; TRBD1 aligns across 7 bases. The CDR3 is 15 amino acids. V lost 7 bases and J lost 0; bases outside the gene matches: 3. Germline V lookup: CDR1 MNHEY, CDR2 SVGAGI. This chain's CDR3 is CASTGTDSGANVLTF. As DNA, the CDR3 is TGTGCCAGCACCGGGACAGACTCTGGGGCCAACGTCCTGACTTTC.

The chain uses TRBV7-6 and TRBJ2-1, with 9 bases that match TRBD2. Germline V gene sequence: CDR1 SGHVS, CDR2 FNYEAQ. This CDR3 is 15 amino acids long. The ends lost 4 bases at V and 4 bases at J; junction bases unmatched: 5. CDR3 region: CASSSRLAEYNEQFF. The CDR3 DNA sequence: TGTGCCAGCAGCTCCCGACTAGCGGAATACAATGAGCAGTTCTTC.

This clonotype came up a few times. The chain couples TRBV28 to TRBJ1-1, with D possibly TRBD1 on 5 matching bases. Between the trimmed V and J ends, which lost 8 bases and 2 bases, there was a span of 18 bases. Germline V gene data show CDR1 as MDHEN and CDR2 as SYDVKM. This CDR3 contains 15 residues. The CDR3 loop reads CASLTKGTVNTEAFF. The CDR3, as DNA: TGTGCCAGCCTAACAAAGGGGACGGTAAACACTGAAGCTTTCTTT.

This clonotype came up once. A read error is possible here, since a much larger clone lies one base away. The V and J genes are TRBV11-3 and TRBJ2-1; D unresolved. V was shortened by 5 bases and J by 5 bases, with 7 bases between the two germline ends. The CDR3 is 12 residues long. Germline V gene lookup returns CDR1 SGHNT and CDR2 YENEEA. In DNA, the CDR3 is TGTGCCAGCAGCCTGAAACACAATGAGCAGTTCTTC. Encoded protein: CASSLKHNEQFF.

This chain uses TRBV6-2 or TRBV6-3 with TRBJ2-7; a possible D gene is TRBD1 (7 bases). V was cut by 4 bases and J by 6 bases, with 13 bases left in between. Germline V gene lookup returns CDR1 MNHEY and CDR2 SVGEGT. The CDR3 has 13 residues. CDR3 protein: CASSFQGGGEQYF. The CDR3 DNA sequence: TGTGCCAGCAGTTTTCAGGGGGGCGGCGAGCAGTACTTC.

The sample holds a few counts of this clonotype. This sequence joins TRBV11-2 and TRBJ2-7; D remains unclear. Trimming left V 1 base short and J 2 bases short, with 9 bases between. This CDR3 contains 14 residues. The germline V gene has CDR1 SGHAT and CDR2 FQNNGV. The CDR3 bases are TGTGCCAGCAGCTTAGCCGGACCCCCCTACGAGCAGTACTTC. This encodes CASSLAGPPYEQYF.

This rearrangement joins TRBV9 to TRBJ2-7; unclear D gene. Trimming left V 5 bases short and J 7 bases short, with 16 bases between. The CDR3 totals 13 residues. In germline, CDR1 is SGDLS, CDR2 YYNGEE. CDR3 in DNA: TGTGCCAGCAGACGACGCCCGGGCGAAGAGCAGTACTTC. It translates to CASRRRPGEEQYF.

The chain is built from TRBV10-1 and TRBJ2-3, with a tentative D call TRBD1 (5 bases). CDR3 length: 18 amino acids. Per the germline V gene, CDR1 is WNHNN and CDR2 is SYGVQD (reference sequence). The V gene lost 4 bases and the J gene lost 6 bases, with 26 bases spanning the gap. The CDR3 DNA sequence: TGCGCCAGCAGTGGTGGCAGGCACACAGACTCGGCAGGGGATACGCAGTATTTT. The encoded protein is CASSGGRHTDSAGDTQYF.

This clonotype was seen a few times. The chain uses TRBV7-9 and TRBJ2-3; D could derive from TRBD1 or TRBD2 (5 bases each). This CDR3 spans 11 amino acids. CDR1 and CDR2 (germline): SEHNR, FQNEAQ (reference sequence). V shed 6 bases and J shed 4 bases, with 5 bases lying between them. The CDR3 region has the DNA TGTGCCAGCAGGGGGGCAGATACGCAGTATTTT. It specifies CASRGADTQYF.

The sample holds many counts of this clonotype. This rearrangement joins TRBV27 to TRBJ1-6, with D perhaps TRBD1 (5 bases). Per germline, CDR1 MNHEY and CDR2 SMNVEV (reference sequence). The CDR3 has 15 residues. V lost 4 bases, J lost 6 bases, and 13 bases lay in between. CDR3 sequence (DNA): TGTGCCAGCAGTTCCCCCGACAGCCGTAATTCACCCCTCCACTTT. Translation gives CASSSPDSRNSPLHF.

This clonotype was seen ten or more times. V is TRBV6-2 or TRBV6-3 and J is TRBJ2-1, with 11 bases identical to TRBD1. After removal of 5 bases from V and 9 bases from J, the junction contained 3 bases not matched to a gene. The CDR3 runs 13 residues. Germline lookup yields CDR1 MNHEY and CDR2 SVGEGT. The CDR3 DNA reads TGTGCCAGCAGTGGACAGGGGGCGGGTGAGCAGTTCTTC. Residues: CASSGQGAGEQFF.

A few counts support this clonotype. The chain has TRBV5-6 and TRBJ2-7, with no clear D. The CDR3 loop spans 13 amino acids. Germline values: CDR1 SGHDT, CDR2 YYEEEE. Deletions cut 5 bases from V and 0 bases from J, with 9 bases between. In DNA form, the CDR3 reads TGTGCCAGCAGAGACACAAACTCCTACGAGCAGTACTTC. This translates into CASRDTNSYEQYF.

In its sample, this clonotype was seen many times. The gene calls are TRBV7-8 and TRBJ2-1; 8 bases match TRBD1. The J segment lost 4 bases and the V segment lost 7 bases, leaving 18 bases of the junction unmatched. Per the germline V gene, CDR1 is SGHVS and CDR2 is FQNEAQ. This CDR3 comprises 18 residues. CDR3 loop: CASIRQGGGQGLYNEQFF. The CDR3 DNA follows: TGTGCCAGCATCCGCCAGGGAGGTGGACAGGGCCTTTACAATGAGCAGTTCTTC.